These 23 T cell receptor beta chains share one sample of origin, sequenced in a study of blood T cell repertoires in COVID-19. The assay was immunoSEQ multiplex PCR, and TCRdb's table has in-frame clones only and misses some. The profile shows about 98,000 clones, more than 90% of them singletons. Sequencing was performed on peripheral blood. The receptors were gathered from a man between 18 and 29 years old with acute or convalescent COVID-19.

The chain combines TRBV6-1 with TRBJ2-7; 8 nucleotides match TRBD1. Trimming cost V 2 bases and J 0 bases; bases outside gene matches: 15. Germline V gives CDR1 MNHNS, CDR2 SASEGT. There are 19 residues in the CDR3. CDR3 loop: CASSEMPSAWGQDSYEQYF. Written as DNA, the CDR3 is TGTGCCAGCAGTGAAATGCCGTCTGCCTGGGGACAGGACTCCTACGAGCAGTACTTC.

This chain links TRBV7-9 with TRBJ1-5; D remains ambiguous. Deletions cut 3 bases from V and 9 bases from J, with 12 bases between. Germline V gene sequence: CDR1 SEHNR, CDR2 FQNEAQ (reference sequence). The CDR3 loop spans 13 amino acids. For the CDR3, the DNA is TGTGCCAGCAGCTTGGAGGCCCAGGCGCCCCAGCATTTT. This gives the protein CASSLEAQAPQHF.

V and J are TRBV10-3 and TRBJ1-4, with D uncertain. The V gene's germline CDR1 is ENHRY and CDR2 SYGVKD. The CDR3 is 11 residues long. Trimming removed 10 bases at V and 6 bases at J, with 9 bases between. CDR3 nucleotide sequence: TGTGCCACCTCTCAGGATGAAAAACTGTTTTTT. Its translation: CATSQDEKLFF.

This sequence joins TRBV5-1 and TRBJ2-7; tentatively, D is TRBD2 (5 bases). Germline values: CDR1 SGHRS, CDR2 YFSETQ. Trimming stripped 4 bases from V and 5 bases from J, with 13 bases between. The CDR3 spans 13 residues. CDR3 region: CASSAGLEDEQYF. DNA of the CDR3: TGCGCCAGCAGCGCAGGACTGGAGGACGAGCAGTACTTC.

This chain connects TRBV9 to TRBJ2-1; 9 bases agree with TRBD2. Germline-derived CDR1 and CDR2 are SGDLS and YYNGEE. The CDR3 sequence is 15 residues long. Trimming took 3 bases from V and 9 from J; bases not matched to a gene: 10. The CDR3 DNA is TGTGCCAGCAGCGAAACCGGGACTAGCTATAGTGAGCAGTTCTTC. This gives the protein CASSETGTSYSEQFF. The whole variable domain, filled in from reference TRBV9 and TRBJ2-1, reads DSGVTQTPKHLITATGQRVTLRCSPRSGDLSVYWYQQSLDQGLQFLIQYYNGEERAKGNILERFSAQQFPDLHSELNLSSLELGDSALYFCASSETGTSYSEQFFGPGTRLTVL.

This chain uses TRBV5-4 with TRBJ2-5, with TRBD1 identical over 8 bases. Germline V gene data show CDR1 as SGHNT and CDR2 as YYREEE (reference sequence). The CDR3 is 16 amino acids. Trimming removed 4 bases from V and 5 bases from J; junction bases left unmatched: 13. The CDR3: CASSLGNQGASETQYF. CDR3 nucleotide sequence: TGTGCCAGCAGCCTGGGAAACCAGGGGGCCTCGGAGACCCAGTACTTC. The variable domain in full, completed from reference TRBV5-4 and TRBJ2-5, reads ETGVTQSPTHLIKTRGQQVTLRCSSQSGHNTVSWYQQALGQGPQFIFQYYREEENGRGNFPPRFSGLQFPNYSSELNVNALELDDSALYLCASSLGNQGASETQYFGPGTRLLVL.

This chain links TRBV5-8 with TRBJ1-2; D not certain. The germline V gene encodes CDR1 SGHTS and CDR2 YDEGEE. The CDR3 loop spans 11 amino acids. V dropped 4 bases and J dropped 5 bases, with 6 bases sitting between them. CDR3 sequence reads: CASSPGYGYTF. CDR3 in DNA: TGTGCCAGCAGCCCCGGGTATGGCTACACCTTC.

Here the CDR3 reads CASSQDSTDNEQFF. CDR3 sequence (DNA): TGCGCCAGCAGCCAAGATAGCACGGACAATGAGCAGTTCTTC. This chain uses TRBV4-1 with TRBJ2-1; D not resolved. Germline V gene data show CDR1 as MGHRA and CDR2 as YSYEKL. The ends were cut back, 0 bases at V and 5 bases at J, with 8 bases in the middle. The CDR3 length is 14 residues.

The rearrangement joins TRBV7-6 to TRBJ2-7, with 14 bases lining up with TRBD2. Germline lookup yields CDR1 SGHVS and CDR2 FNYEAQ. The V segment lost 7 bases and the J segment 0 bases; nucleotides outside the gene matches: 14. The CDR3 length is 19 residues. The CDR3 DNA reads as TGTGCCAGCATCACCACCGGGACTAGCGGGAGTATGCGCTCCTACGAGCAGTACTTC. Translation: CASITTGTSGSMRSYEQYF.

This clone has more than one count but fewer than ten. The rearrangement uses TRBV18 and TRBJ1-1; D is uncertain. The CDR3 runs 11 residues. Deletions cut 7 bases from V and 4 bases from J, with 7 bases between. Germline V lookup: CDR1 KGHSH, CDR2 LQKENI. The CDR3 coding sequence is TGTGCCAGCTTTGGGAGCACTGAAGCTTTCTTT. Its translation is CASFGSTEAFF. The full variable domain, rest sourced from reference TRBV18 and TRBJ1-1, is NAGVMQNPRHLVRRRGQEARLRCSPMKGHSHVYWYRQLPEEGLKFMVYLQKENIIDESGMPKERFSAEFPKEGPSILRIQQVVRGDSAAYFCASFGSTEAFFGQGTRLTVV.

The CDR3 loop reads CASSYRDWGEKLFF. CDR3 sequence (DNA): TGTGCCAGCAGCTACCGGGACTGGGGTGAAAAACTGTTTTTT. The V call is TRBV7-9, the J call TRBJ1-4, with D perhaps TRBD1 (5 bases). The CDR3 runs to 14 residues. V lost 4 bases and J 7 bases, leaving 13 bases between the germline ends. Per the germline V gene, CDR1 is SEHNR and CDR2 is FQNEAQ (reference sequence).

V is TRBV6-5 and J is TRBJ2-1, with 11 bases matching TRBD2. Germline CDR1 is MNHEY and CDR2 is SVGAGI. V was clipped by 10 bases and J by 4 bases; unmatched bases: 3. The CDR3 runs 13 residues. CDR3 nucleotide sequence: TGTGCCATAGGGACTAGCGGTTACAATGAGCAGTTCTTC. Protein: CAIGTSGYNEQFF.

The chain is built from TRBV5-1 and TRBJ2-7; possibly TRBD1 for D (6 bases). V lost 4 bases to trimming and J lost 3 bases, with 17 bases between them. In germline, CDR1 is SGHRS, CDR2 YFSETQ. CDR3 size: 15 residues. This CDR3 reads CASSQQTGSLYEQYF. The CDR3 nucleotides are TGCGCCAGCAGCCAGCAGACAGGTTCCCTCTACGAGCAGTACTTC.

J is TRBJ2-7 and V is TRBV30; 9 bases align to TRBD2. This CDR3 contains 15 residues. The V gene end was trimmed by 2 bases and the J gene end by 5 bases; junction bases not matched to a gene: 10. Germline V CDR1 and CDR2: GTSNPN, SVGIG (reference sequence). In DNA form, the CDR3 reads TGTGCCTGGAGTCCATCCGGGACTAGCAAGGACGAGCAGTACTTC. It translates to CAWSPSGTSKDEQYF.

A few counts support this clone. The chain employs TRBV18 and TRBJ2-1; 9 positions match TRBD1. V shed 2 bases, J shed 8 bases, and the junction held 7 bases outside the gene matches. Germline CDR1 is KGHSH and CDR2 is LQKENI. This CDR3 has 15 amino acids. In nucleotides, the CDR3 is TGTGCCAGCTCACCAGACAGGGGGTATATCGATGAGCAGTTCTTC. Encoded protein: CASSPDRGYIDEQFF.

This clone was counted once. No conserved phenylalanine or tryptophan ends this CDR3, so it is likely a read error. The limits of the CDR3 on the DNA are not certain, so only TCRdb's listed CDR3 is given. The chain uses TRBV7-9 and TRBJ1-2; TRBD1, the D gene given by the table, was not confirmed from the DNA. Germline CDR1 SEHNR, CDR2 FQNEAQ (reference sequence). The CDR3 extends over 11 residues, inclusive of both ends. CDR3: CASSLTGQKII.

The V call is TRBV5-4, the J call TRBJ2-1, with D unclear. V was trimmed by 2 bases and J by 8 bases, leaving 8 bases between them. The CDR3 runs to 12 residues. CDR1 is SGHNT, CDR2 YYREEE, per germline (reference sequence). DNA of the CDR3: TGTGCCAGCAGCTTTATGGGCCATGAGCAGTTCTTC. Protein product: CASSFMGHEQFF. Together with reference TRBV5-4 and TRBJ2-1, the CDR3 gives the full variable domain: ETGVTQSPTHLIKTRGQQVTLRCSSQSGHNTVSWYQQALGQGPQFIFQYYREEENGRGNFPPRFSGLQFPNYSSELNVNALELDDSALYLCASSFMGHEQFFGPGTRLTVL.

The genes are TRBV10-1 and TRBJ2-1, with 12 bases identical to TRBD2. Germline assignment: CDR1 WNHNN and CDR2 SYGVQD (reference sequence). The CDR3 runs to 17 residues. Trimming cost V 3 bases and J 10 bases; bases outside gene matches: 13. CDR3 in DNA: TGCGCCAGCAGTGACGGGCCACTAGCGGGGGGCAGGGTGGAGCAGTTCTTC. Its translation: CASSDGPLAGGRVEQFF.

This chain connects TRBV7-6 to TRBJ2-3, with D tentatively TRBD1 (6 bases). This CDR3 is built from 15 residues. The germline V and J ends were trimmed by 0 bases and 2 bases, with 9 bases remaining between them. Germline CDR1 is SGHVS and CDR2 is FNYEAQ. The CDR3, as DNA: TGTGCCAGCAGCTTAGCGCAGGGGCCCACAGATACGCAGTATTTT. Translating gives CASSLAQGPTDTQYF.

The chain is built from TRBV2 and TRBJ2-1; a weak D match, TRBD1 (5 bases). The germline V and J ends were trimmed by 10 bases and 3 bases, with 13 bases remaining between them. The CDR3 loop spans 13 amino acids. In germline, CDR1 is SNHLY, CDR2 FYNNEI. CDR3 coding DNA: TGTGCCACAGGGTTGTTGAGCTACAATGAGCAGTTCTTC. This gives the protein CATGLLSYNEQFF.

The rearrangement links TRBV12-3 or TRBV12-4 to TRBJ1-4; TRBD1 aligns across 7 bases. V lost 6 bases to trimming and J lost 8 bases; unmatched junction nucleotides: 6. The CDR3 is 13 amino acids. The CDR3 DNA reads TGTGCCAGCAGACCTCAGGGGGGAGAAAAACTGTTTTTT. Its translation: CASRPQGGEKLFF.

The sample holds one count of this clone. The chain has TRBV27 and TRBJ2-2; a possible D gene is TRBD2 (6 bases). The CDR3 extends over 16 amino acids. The V end lost 1 base, the J end lost 0 bases, and 9 bases lay between the germline ends. Germline V gene sequence: CDR1 MNHEY, CDR2 SMNVEV (reference sequence). CDR3 residues: CASSLFGGTNTGELFF. CDR3 nucleotides: TGTGCCAGCAGTTTATTCGGGGGTACGAACACCGGGGAGCTGTTTTTT.

The rearrangement links TRBV30 to TRBJ2-7; D is perhaps TRBD2 (5 bases). Germline V lookup: CDR1 GTSNPN, CDR2 SVGIG (reference sequence). Trimming cost V 2 bases and J 4 bases, with 12 bases left between them. The CDR3 consists of 13 residues. CDR3 amino acids: CAWSLEGFYEQYF. The DNA of the CDR3 is TGTGCCTGGAGTCTAGAGGGCTTTTACGAGCAGTACTTC.